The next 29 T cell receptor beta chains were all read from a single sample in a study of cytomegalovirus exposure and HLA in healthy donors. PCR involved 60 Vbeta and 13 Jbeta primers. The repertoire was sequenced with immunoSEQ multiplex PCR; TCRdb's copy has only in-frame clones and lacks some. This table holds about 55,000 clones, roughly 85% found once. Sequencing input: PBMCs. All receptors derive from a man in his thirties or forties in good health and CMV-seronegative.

CDR3 DNA: TGTGCCAGCGAAACTGACAGGGGCTATGGCTACACCTTC. It is translated as CASETDRGYGYTF. The chain is built from TRBV7-9 and TRBJ1-2, with 8 bases aligning to TRBD1. V shed 8 bases, J shed 4 bases, and the junction held 6 bases outside the gene matches. The germline gives CDR1 SEHNR, CDR2 FQNEAQ (reference sequence). The CDR3 spans 13 residues. The full variable domain, its missing parts supplied by reference TRBV7-9 and TRBJ1-2, is DTGVSQNPRHKITKRGQNVTFRCDPISEHNRLYWYRQTLGQGPEFLTYFQNEAQLEKSRLLSDRFSAERPKGSFSTLEIQRTEQGDSAMYLCASETDRGYGYTFGSGTRLTVV.

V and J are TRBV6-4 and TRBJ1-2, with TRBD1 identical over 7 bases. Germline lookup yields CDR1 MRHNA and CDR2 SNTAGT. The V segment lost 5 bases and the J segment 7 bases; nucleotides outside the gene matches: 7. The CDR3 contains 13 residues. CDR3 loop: CASSFQEGAGYTF. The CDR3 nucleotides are TGTGCCAGCAGTTTTCAGGAGGGGGCTGGCTACACCTTC.

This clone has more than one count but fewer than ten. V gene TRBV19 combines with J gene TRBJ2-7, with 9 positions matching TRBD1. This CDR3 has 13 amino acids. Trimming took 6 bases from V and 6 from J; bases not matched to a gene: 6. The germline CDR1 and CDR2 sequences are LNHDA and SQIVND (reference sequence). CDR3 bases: TGTGCCAGTAGCGGGACAGGGCACCGCGAGCAGTACTTC. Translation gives CASSGTGHREQYF.

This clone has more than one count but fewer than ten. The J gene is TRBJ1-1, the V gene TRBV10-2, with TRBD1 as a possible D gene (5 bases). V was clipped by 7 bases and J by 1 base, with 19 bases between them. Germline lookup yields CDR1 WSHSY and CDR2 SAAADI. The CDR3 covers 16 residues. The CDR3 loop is CASNGYQGGGNTEAFF. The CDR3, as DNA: TGCGCCAGCAACGGGTACCAGGGCGGGGGGAACACTGAAGCTTTCTTT.

The CDR3 is CASSQDLVGTGSGYTF. Written as DNA, the CDR3 is TGCGCCAGCAGCCAAGATCTGGTGGGGACAGGGAGCGGCTACACCTTC. V and J are TRBV4-1 and TRBJ1-2; 9 bases fit TRBD1. Germline V gene data show CDR1 as MGHRA and CDR2 as YSYEKL. The CDR3 length is 16 residues. Unmatched junction bases numbered 10, after V lost 0 bases and J lost 8 bases.

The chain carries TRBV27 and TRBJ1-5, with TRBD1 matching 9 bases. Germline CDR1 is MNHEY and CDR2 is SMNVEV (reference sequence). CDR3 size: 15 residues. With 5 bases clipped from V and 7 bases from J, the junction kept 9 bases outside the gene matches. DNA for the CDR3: TGTGCCAGCAGTCCCACAGGGGGCGCTGGGCAGCCCCAGCATTTT. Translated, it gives CASSPTGGAGQPQHF.

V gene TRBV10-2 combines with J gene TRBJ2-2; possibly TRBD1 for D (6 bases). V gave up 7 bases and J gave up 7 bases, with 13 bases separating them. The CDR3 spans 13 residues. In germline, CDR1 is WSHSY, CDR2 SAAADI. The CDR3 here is CASTPTGSGELFF. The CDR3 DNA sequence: TGCGCCAGCACTCCGACAGGAAGCGGGGAGCTGTTTTTT.

The CDR3: CASSYQGVSDTQYF. As DNA, the CDR3 is TGTGCCAGCAGTTACCAGGGCGTGTCAGATACGCAGTATTTT. The gene calls are TRBV6-5 and TRBJ2-3, with a possible D match to TRBD1 (5 bases). CDR1 and CDR2 from the germline V gene are MNHEY and SVGAGI. This CDR3 is 14 amino acids long. Trimming shortened V by 2 bases and J by 4 bases, and 10 bases separated the two germline ends.

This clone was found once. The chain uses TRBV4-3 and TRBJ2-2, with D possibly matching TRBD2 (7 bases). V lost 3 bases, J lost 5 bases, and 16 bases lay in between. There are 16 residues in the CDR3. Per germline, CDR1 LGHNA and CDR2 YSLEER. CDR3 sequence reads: CASSQGAQGGTGELFF. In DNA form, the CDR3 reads TGCGCCAGCAGCCAGGGGGCACAGGGAGGGACCGGGGAGCTGTTTTTT.

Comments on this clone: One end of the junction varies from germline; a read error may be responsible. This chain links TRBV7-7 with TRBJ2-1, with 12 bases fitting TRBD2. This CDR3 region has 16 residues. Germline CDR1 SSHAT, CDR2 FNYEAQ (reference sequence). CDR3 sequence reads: CASSIGTSGFYNEQFF. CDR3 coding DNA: TGTGCTAGCAGCATCGGGACTAGCGGGTTCTACAATGAGCAGTTCTTC. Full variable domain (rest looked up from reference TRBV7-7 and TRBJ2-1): GAGVSQSPRYKVTKRGQDVTLRCDPISSHATLYWYQQALGQGPEFLTYFNYEAQPDKSGLPSDRFSAERPEGSISTLTIQRTEQRDSAMYRCASSIGTSGFYNEQFFGPGTRLTVL.

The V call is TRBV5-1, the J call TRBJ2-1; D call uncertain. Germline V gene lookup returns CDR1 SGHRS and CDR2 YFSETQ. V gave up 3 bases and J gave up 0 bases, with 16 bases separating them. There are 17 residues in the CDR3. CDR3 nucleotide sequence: TGCGCCAGCAGCTCAAGCCTAGTGGTAACCTCCTACAATGAGCAGTTCTTC. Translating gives CASSSSLVVTSYNEQFF.

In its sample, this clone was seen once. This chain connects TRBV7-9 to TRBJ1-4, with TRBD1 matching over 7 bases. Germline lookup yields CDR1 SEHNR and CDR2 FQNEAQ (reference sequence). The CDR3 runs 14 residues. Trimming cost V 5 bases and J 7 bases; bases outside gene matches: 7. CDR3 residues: CASSPGTDSEKLFF. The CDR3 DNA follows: TGTGCCAGCAGCCCAGGGACAGACAGTGAAAAACTGTTTTTT.

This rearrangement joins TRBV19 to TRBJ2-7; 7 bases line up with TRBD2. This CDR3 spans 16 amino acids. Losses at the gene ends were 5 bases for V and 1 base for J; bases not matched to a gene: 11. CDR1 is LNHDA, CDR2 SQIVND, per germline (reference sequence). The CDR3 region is CASSSKRDQGSYEQYF. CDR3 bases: TGTGCCAGTAGTTCCAAGCGGGACCAAGGGTCCTACGAGCAGTACTTC.

CDR3 in amino acids: CASSQRGFTGELFF. In nucleotides, the CDR3 is TGTGCCAGCAGCCAGCGGGGGTTCACCGGGGAGCTGTTTTTT. J is TRBJ2-2 and V is TRBV27, with TRBD2 matching over 8 bases. CDR1 and CDR2 from the germline V gene are MNHEY and SMNVEV (reference sequence). With V trimmed by 6 bases and J by 4 bases, 4 bases remained unmatched. The CDR3 spans 14 residues.

The chain's CDR3 is CASSLGQGTQPQHF. The CDR3 coding sequence is TGCGCCAGCAGCTTGGGGCAGGGGACTCAGCCCCAGCATTTT. The chain combines TRBV5-1 with TRBJ1-5; the D gene is possibly TRBD1 (6 bases). The V end was cut by 0 bases, the J end by 6 bases, with 10 bases between. This CDR3 has 14 amino acids. The germline gives CDR1 SGHRS, CDR2 YFSETQ. Complete variable domain (other parts from reference TRBV5-1 and TRBJ1-5): KAGVTQTPRYLIKTRGQQVTLSCSPISGHRSVSWYQQTPGQGLQFLFEYFSETQRNKGNFPGRFSGRQFSNSRSEMNVSTLELGDSALYLCASSLGQGTQPQHFGDGTRLSIL.

DNA for the CDR3: TGCGCCAGCAGCCAAGATCCGGGACAGGGGGAAAGGTCCTACGAGCAGTACTTC. It specifies CASSQDPGQGERSYEQYF. The chain couples TRBV4-1 to TRBJ2-7, with 11 bases identical to TRBD1. The CDR3 length is 18 residues. Germline lookup yields CDR1 MGHRA and CDR2 YSYEKL. V shed 0 bases, J shed 1 base, and the junction held 8 bases outside the gene matches.

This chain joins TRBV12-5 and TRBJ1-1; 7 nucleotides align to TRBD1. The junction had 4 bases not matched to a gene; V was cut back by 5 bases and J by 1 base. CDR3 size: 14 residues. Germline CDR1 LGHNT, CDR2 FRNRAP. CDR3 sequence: CASGLTGTNTEAFF. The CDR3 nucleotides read TGTGCTAGTGGTCTGACAGGGACGAACACTGAAGCTTTCTTT.

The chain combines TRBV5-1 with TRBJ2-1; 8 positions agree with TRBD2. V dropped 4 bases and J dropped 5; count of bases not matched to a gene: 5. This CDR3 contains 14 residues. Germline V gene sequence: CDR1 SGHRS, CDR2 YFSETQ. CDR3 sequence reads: CASSLLAVNNEQFF. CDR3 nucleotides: TGCGCCAGCAGCCTACTAGCGGTGAACAATGAGCAGTTCTTC.

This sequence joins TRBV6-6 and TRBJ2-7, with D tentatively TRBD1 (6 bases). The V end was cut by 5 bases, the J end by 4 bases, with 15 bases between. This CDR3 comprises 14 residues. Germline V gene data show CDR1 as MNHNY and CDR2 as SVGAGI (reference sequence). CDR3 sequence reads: CASSARTELYEQYF. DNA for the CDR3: TGTGCCAGCAGTGCCCGGACAGAGTTATACGAGCAGTACTTC.

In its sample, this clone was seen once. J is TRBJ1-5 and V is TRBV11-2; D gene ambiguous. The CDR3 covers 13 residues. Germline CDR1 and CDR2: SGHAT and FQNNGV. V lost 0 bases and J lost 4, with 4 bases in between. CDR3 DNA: TGTGCCAGCAGCTTAGACATGAATCAGCCCCAGCATTTT. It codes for CASSLDMNQPQHF. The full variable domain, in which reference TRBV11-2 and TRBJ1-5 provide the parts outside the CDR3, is EAGVAQSPRYKIIEKRQSVAFWCNPISGHATLYWYQQILGQGPKLLIQFQNNGVVDDSQLPKDRFSAERLKGVDSTLKIQPAKLEDSAVYLCASSLDMNQPQHFGDGTRLSIL.

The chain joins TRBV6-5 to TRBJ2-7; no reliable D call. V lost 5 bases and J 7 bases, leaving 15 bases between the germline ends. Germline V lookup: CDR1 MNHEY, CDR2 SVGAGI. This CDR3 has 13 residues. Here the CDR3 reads CASSGGGPWEQYF. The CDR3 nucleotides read TGTGCCAGCAGTGGCGGTGGTCCGTGGGAGCAGTACTTC.

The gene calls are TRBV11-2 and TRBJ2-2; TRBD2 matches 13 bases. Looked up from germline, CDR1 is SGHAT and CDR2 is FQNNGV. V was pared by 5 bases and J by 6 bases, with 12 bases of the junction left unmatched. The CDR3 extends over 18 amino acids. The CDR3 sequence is CASSPLWTSGRMAGELFF. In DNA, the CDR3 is TGTGCCAGCAGCCCATTATGGACTAGCGGGAGAATGGCCGGGGAGCTGTTTTTT.

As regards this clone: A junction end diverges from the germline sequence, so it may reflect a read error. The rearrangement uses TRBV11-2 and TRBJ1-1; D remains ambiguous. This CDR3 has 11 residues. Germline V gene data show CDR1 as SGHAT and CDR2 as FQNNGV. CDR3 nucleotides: TGTGCCAGCAGCTTAGGCACTGGAGCTTTCTTT. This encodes CASSLGTGAFF.

The CDR3 DNA reads TGTGCCAGCAGTTTCGTAGGGGGTTACGAGCAGTACTTC. Translating it yields CASSFVGGYEQYF. The chain recombines TRBV6-5 with TRBJ2-5, with D possibly TRBD1 on 6 matching bases. TRBJ2-7 explains the end of the DNA better; the J call may be wrong. CDR3 length equals 13 residues. Germline-derived CDR1 and CDR2 are MNHEY and SVGAGI.

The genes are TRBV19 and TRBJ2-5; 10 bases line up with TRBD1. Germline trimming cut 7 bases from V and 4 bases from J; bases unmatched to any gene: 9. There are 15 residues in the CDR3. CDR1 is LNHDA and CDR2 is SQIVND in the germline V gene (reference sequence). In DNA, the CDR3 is TGTGCCAGTAACGAGGGACAGGGGATCCGAGAGACCCAGTACTTC. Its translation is CASNEGQGIRETQYF.

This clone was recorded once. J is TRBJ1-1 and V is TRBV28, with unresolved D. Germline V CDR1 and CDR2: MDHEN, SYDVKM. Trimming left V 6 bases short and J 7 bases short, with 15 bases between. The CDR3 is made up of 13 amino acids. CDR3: CASRGSRTLEAFF. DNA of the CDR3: TGTGCCAGCAGGGGGTCAAGGACTCTTGAAGCTTTCTTT.

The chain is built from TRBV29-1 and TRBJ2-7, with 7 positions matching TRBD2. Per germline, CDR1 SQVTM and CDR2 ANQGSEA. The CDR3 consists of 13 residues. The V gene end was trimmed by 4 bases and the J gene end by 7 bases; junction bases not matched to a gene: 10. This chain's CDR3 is CSVALGLVPEQYF. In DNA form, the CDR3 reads TGCAGCGTTGCCCTCGGACTAGTACCTGAGCAGTACTTC.

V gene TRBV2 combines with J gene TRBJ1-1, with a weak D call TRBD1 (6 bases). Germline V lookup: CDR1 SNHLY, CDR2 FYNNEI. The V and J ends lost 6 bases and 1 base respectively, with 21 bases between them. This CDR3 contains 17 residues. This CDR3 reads CASRWSRDTRSNTEAFF. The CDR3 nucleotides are TGTGCCAGCAGATGGTCCCGGGACACCCGTTCGAACACTGAAGCTTTCTTT.

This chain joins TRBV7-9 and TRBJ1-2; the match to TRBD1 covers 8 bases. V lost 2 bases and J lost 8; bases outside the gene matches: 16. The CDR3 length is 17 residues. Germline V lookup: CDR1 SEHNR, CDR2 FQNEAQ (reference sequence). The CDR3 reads CASSLNEDRVETGGYTF. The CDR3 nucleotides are TGTGCCAGCAGCTTAAACGAGGACAGGGTAGAGACGGGGGGCTACACCTTC.